Reported below is one TCR beta chain. Its antigen is currently not known. There are no base qualities to consult, and no much larger clone falls within one base. The sample is drawn from a study of cytomegalovirus exposure and HLA in healthy donors (TCRdb year 2017). Study-level background: An earlier analysis of about 530 of the donors reported approximately 280 Gb of sequence data and 100 million to 120 million unique TCR beta sequences obtained from 150 million to 200 million T cells. Around 300 gigabases of sequencing data and 80 million or so unique TCR sequences were included in an early release covering several hundred HLA-typed donors. Every discovery cohort repertoire had been produced on one sequencing platform. High-throughput TCR immunosequencing, statistical association of individual TCRs with disease status, and machine learning were combined to predict cytomegalovirus infection status. The aim of the study was to test whether cataloging public T cell receptors could identify signatures of past pathogen exposure. The number of donors typed differed by locus, with roughly 620-630 for A, B, C, DRB1 and DQB1, around 500 for DQA1, 600 to 610 for DPA1, and over 400 for DPB1. In addition to the first cohort of roughly 700 subjects, a separate validation cohort of under 150 different subjects was used. The study profiled the T cell repertoires of fewer than 850 subjects by immunosequencing and related them to cytomegalovirus serostatus. Of the 300 to 400 genotyped donors, 65% to 90% fell in the genetic ancestry cluster associated with self-reported Caucasian donors. The later analysis used no new phenotypic data to find candidate immune exposures, relying instead on TCR beta sequences and their occurrence across donors. Class I and class II HLA loci were covered by the typing at four-digit resolution. Across around 400 genotyped donors of the cohort, an average of about 220,000 unique TCR beta nucleotide sequences per donor were sequenced, and roughly 18% of those sequences were non-productive. Donor age, sex, ethnicity and CMV serostatus were compiled alongside the repertoire data. A later genetic analysis used genome-wide SNP genotypes for about 65% of the 666 donors, treating that subset as a discovery cohort. Several DR-DQ haplotypes were handled as single units for association and clustering because linkage in the cohort was strong. To decide whether each TCR beta V gene segment behaved as functional or pseudogenic, an earlier analysis of over 500 of the donors relied on high-throughput TCR beta sequencing. In a later analysis, previously published TCR beta repertoires from several hundred donors were re-analyzed and high-resolution HLA genotyping was added so that TCR occurrence patterns could be studied.

CDR1 and CDR2 (MDHEN, SYDVKM) derive from the germline V gene. Trimming removed 5 bases from V and 2 bases from J, leaving 14 bases between the germline ends. The CDR3 covers 15 residues, taking in both the cysteine and the phenylalanine. Here the CDR3 DNA is all that survives: 45 bases in frame from base 1. The study at large found these results: According to a later analysis, most CMV-associated TCR beta chains appeared to be HLA-restricted, and the HLA associations seemed to be driven largely by CMV exposure. The cohort was sequenced for TCR beta chains only, and without alpha or paired-chain data the features that could be detected were limited. Some IMGT-functional V segments, including TRBV6-2 and TRBV6-3, could not be told apart with the 87-base-pair reads, so those segments were excluded. In an earlier analysis of some 640 of the donors, most TCR beta V segments were observed in productive rearrangements about 87% or about 30% of the time, broadly matching IMGT annotations. Three of the identified cytomegalovirus-associated TCR beta chains were confirmed in vitro to be specific for cytomegalovirus antigens. According to a later analysis, TCR association rates differed among HLA loci, with DRB1 alleles showing the most associated TCRs and HLA-C alleles showing the fewest. It was suggested by the authors that the approach could potentially be generalized to other disease states and immunological phenotypes. Approximately 18 rarely observed V segments, including chromosome 9 orphons, were excluded from the earlier analysis of a few hundred of the donors because counts were too low. Linkage disequilibrium might explain the correlated functional status among segregating V segments, but an unknown experimental factor could not be ruled out. In a later genetic analysis, fewer N-insertions in productive TCRs were reported among donors in an Asian-associated ancestry cluster than the roughly 710-donor mean. In both the original and validation cohorts, the classifier was reported to diagnose cytomegalovirus status with high specificity and sensitivity. Presence/absence analyses assumed roughly uniform sequencing depth across donors, an assumption that may not hold. Because HLA typing was missing for some donors at each locus, association tests included only the typed subset. At a false discovery rate of 0.05, a later analysis linked approximately 18,000 TCR beta sequences to specific HLA alleles. Across donors, most TCR sequences were observed very rarely, whereas some public TCRs were present in many individuals. A further reported finding was that TCR beta sequences accurately predicted the HLA-A and HLA-B alleles for most subjects in the first cohort. A group of highly shared sequence variants was considered likely to be a technical artifact of the sequencing pipeline. A later genetic analysis associated a missense DCLRE1C variant with V-gene and J-gene trimming of TCR beta chains, and an independent cohort replicated the association. In the study, about 150 TCR beta chains were listed as associated with cytomegalovirus. According to a later analysis, parvovirus B19, influenza, CMV and Epstein-Barr virus appeared linked to several top co-occurrence clusters. The only immune exposure information available for the cohort was CMV serostatus. Compared with equally common non-associated chains, HLA-associated TCR beta chains in a later analysis were more clonally expanded and had lower generation probabilities. When HLA alleles, especially DR and DQ, strongly co-occurred, TCR associations were difficult to assign to individual alleles.

Library preparation employed the immunoSEQ multiplex PCR assay. For the multiplex PCR, a mixture combining 60 forward primers for TCR Vbeta segments and 13 reverse primers for TCR Jbeta segments was used. The CDR3 region of rearranged TCR beta genes was amplified from genomic DNA with a multiplex PCR assay. On the Illumina HiSeq System, the amplified TCR beta libraries were sequenced as 87-base-pair reads. The authors' analysis ran thus. A later analysis counted around 72 million unique TCR beta chains across the 550 to 750 repertoires, and approximately 11 million of these chains were shared by at least two donors. To remove PCR and sequencing errors, raw reads were error-corrected and collapsed into unique sequences using a nearest-neighbor algorithm that merged closely related sequences. V, D and J gene segments were assigned by aligning CDR3 sequences to IMGT reference sequences. For a sequence to be retained, a match of at least six nucleotides was required to both a V gene segment and a J gene segment. A rearrangement was called productive if the CDR3 had no stop codons and remained in frame with V and J, and every other rearrangement was called non-productive. CDR3 was defined by IMGT convention, running from the second conserved V-encoded cysteine to the conserved J-encoded phenylalanine. The earlier analysis of roughly 590 of the donors excluded any sequence lacking an unambiguous match to a single V gene segment. In an earlier analysis of around 600 of the donors, V segments were called functional above 56.7% productive rearrangements and were called segregating when the between-donor standard deviation exceeded 5%. A statistical classification framework was built to diagnose cytomegalovirus status from the catalog of TCR beta chain sequences. In a later analysis, V and J genes were assigned by comparing TCR nucleotide sequences against IMGT/GENE-DB human TR gene sequences. In a later analysis, CDR3 sequences and most-parsimonious VDJ recombination scenarios were assigned using the TCRdist pipeline. In a later analysis, every TCR beta chain was defined by the combination of its CDR3 amino acid sequence and its V-gene family, and reads without a unique V-gene family were dropped. In a later analysis, nearly 600 highly shared, low-generation-probability nucleotide sequences were removed to address suspected cross-contamination and a sequencing artifact. For each public chain, a later analysis derived a clonal expansion index from normalized ranks of inferred template counts within each repertoire. In a later analysis, generation probabilities were computed using a VDJ recombination model fitted to out-of-frame rearrangements, and the results were checked against IGoR. Hypergeometric tests were used in a later analysis to score TCR-TCR, TCR-HLA and TCR-CMV co-occurrence, with a repertoire-size bias correction applied to the TCR pairs. To estimate false discovery rates, a later analysis permuted the HLA or CMV assignments 20 times. In a later analysis, co-occurring TCRs were grouped using DBSCAN, with TCRdist sequence similarity added in when clustering inside HLA-allele-positive subsets. Repertoires with fewer than 30,000 or more than 120,000 public chains were left out of co-occurrence clustering, as were about five repertoires with anomalous nucleotide sharing. TCRdb stores this immuneACCESS table with in-frame sequences only. Part of the clones is absent; in the studies checked, under half of the shortfall reflects unresolved V genes, and no reason is known for the rest. V, J and clone size are those of that table, while D and trimming were read from the DNA. The sample contains over 150,000 clones, around 80% of them found a single time. The biggest ten clones account for 2.1% of the sample.

In total, just over 650 healthy bone marrow donors made up the cohort. At the time of sampling, every cohort member was nominally healthy, though immune exposures that went unrecorded were likely present. The donor was CMV seronegative and was included in the group of about 400 seronegative cohort members. A peripheral blood sample was collected from each donor, and TCR beta sequencing was performed on peripheral blood mononuclear cells. The Qiagen DNeasy Blood Extraction Kit was used to extract genomic DNA from the blood cell samples. This chain is built from TRBV28 and TRBJ2-3; D gene: possibly TRBD2, on 6 matching bases. The origin of this receptor is a man aged 40-55 years in good health and CMV-seronegative. The sequenced sample consisted of PBMCs. The DNA sequence follows: TGTGCCAGCAGTCCCTGGGCGGGAACCACAGATACGCAGTATTTT. This gives the protein CASSPWAGTTDTQYF.